This TCR beta chain stems from a study of CD8 T cells in Susac syndrome. This clonotype was observed once. The antigen is unknown. The junction does not match germline at one end; this may be a read error. A quantity of roughly 0.5 to 1 ug RNA underwent reverse transcription using random hexamers. MiXCR was run by TCRdb on the immunoSEQ multiplex PCR reads, yielding one entry per CDR3 protein. Among 150,000 to 200,000 distinct CDR3 sequences listed, more than 90% were seen once. The germline V gene has CDR1 WSHSY and CDR2 SAAADI. CDR3 length equals 12 residues. General study findings and limits: As the study acknowledged, the number of individuals in its TCR sequencing and HLA analysis was relatively small.

The sequencing sample was made of CD4+ T cells from PBMCs. The TCR comes from a human donor in good health. The chain is built from TRBV10-2 and TRBJ2-3; 9 nucleotides line up with TRBD1. The CDR3 DNA reads TGCGCCAGCAGTGAGTCCAGGGGGACAGGGAATTTT. Translating gives CASSESRGTGNF.